The rows below give T cell receptor beta chains drawn from one sample of a study of post-analysis software for immune sequencing data. Using its own MiXCR run on the PCR reads, TCRdb lists one record per CDR3 protein. In the table there are approximately 730,000 distinct CDR3 sequences, about 43% of which are singletons. Sequenced material: blood. The receptors derive from a girl aged 10-17 years with multiple sclerosis. The CDR3 runs from the conserved cysteine through the conserved F or W. D genes are given only for firm matches. Expanded clones are given a class, and other clones once, few, many or no size at all.

j_call: TRBJ2-7
v_call: TRBV20-1
d_call: -
clone_size: -
cdr3_nt: TGCAGTGCTAGAGATCGGCTGCTGGGCGAGCAGTACTTC
cdr3_aa: CSARDRLLGEQYF

j_call: TRBJ2-1
v_call: TRBV6-4
d_call: -
clone_size: few
cdr3_nt: TGTGCCAGCAGTGACTCGGGAAAGCGCGAGCAGTTCTTC
cdr3_aa: CASSDSGKREQFF

j_call: TRBJ1-2
v_call: TRBV7-2
d_call: -
clone_size: -
cdr3_nt: TGTGCCAGCAGCTCTAACAGGGCGGGCTACACCTTC
cdr3_aa: CASSSNRAGYTF

j_call: TRBJ2-3
v_call: TRBV15
d_call: TRBD2
clone_size: -
cdr3_nt: TGTGCCACCAGCAGACAGCACCAATTAGCGGGAGCGGGGGATACGCAGTATTTT
cdr3_aa: CATSRQHQLAGAGDTQYF

j_call: TRBJ2-4
v_call: TRBV6-5
d_call: TRBD1
clone_size: few
cdr3_nt: TGTGCCAGCAGTTACTCGGGGGACAGGGGCACGGGAAACATTCAGTACTTC
cdr3_aa: CASSYSGDRGTGNIQYF

j_call: TRBJ1-6
v_call: TRBV7-3
d_call: TRBD1
clone_size: -
cdr3_nt: TGTGCCAGCAGCTTAGGGACAGCCAATTCACCCCTCCACTTT
cdr3_aa: CASSLGTANSPLHF

j_call: TRBJ2-3
v_call: TRBV7-9
d_call: -
clone_size: -
cdr3_nt: TGTGCCTGCAGCTTCGGGGTTAAAGATACGCAGTATTTT
cdr3_aa: CACSFGVKDTQYF

j_call: TRBJ1-2
v_call: TRBV6-1
d_call: TRBD1
clone_size: -
cdr3_nt: TGTGCCAGCATTGGGGACAGGGTTAACTATGGCTACACCTTC
cdr3_aa: CASIGDRVNYGYTF

j_call: TRBJ2-3
v_call: TRBV6-1
d_call: -
clone_size: -
cdr3_nt: TGTGCCAGCAGTGAAGCTCCAGCGATTATCACAGATACGCAGTATTTT
cdr3_aa: CASSEAPAIITDTQYF

j_call: TRBJ2-1
v_call: TRBV7-2
d_call: -
clone_size: -
cdr3_nt: TGTGCCAGCAGCCCCCAGGGGGACTATTACTATGAGCAGTTCTTC
cdr3_aa: CASSPQGDYYYEQFF

j_call: TRBJ1-4
v_call: TRBV29-1
d_call: -
clone_size: -
cdr3_nt: TGCAGCGTTGAAGGAGAGGGGCCAAGGCAGTCAACTAATGAAAAACTGTTTTTT
cdr3_aa: CSVEGEGPRQSTNEKLFF

j_call: TRBJ2-7
v_call: TRBV7-3
d_call: TRBD2
clone_size: -
cdr3_nt: TGTGCCAGCAGCTTACCCACTAGCGGGAGGGCCGAAGAGCAGTACTTC
cdr3_aa: CASSLPTSGRAEEQYF

j_call: TRBJ2-6
v_call: TRBV27
d_call: -
clone_size: -
cdr3_nt: TGTGCCAGCAGTTTATACCCAGGGACCCACCTCGGCTCTGGGGCCAACGTCCTGACTTTC
cdr3_aa: CASSLYPGTHLGSGANVLTF

j_call: TRBJ2-5
v_call: TRBV4-3
d_call: -
clone_size: -
cdr3_nt: TGCGCCAGCAGCCCCTCTACGGGGGAGACCCAGTACTTC
cdr3_aa: CASSPSTGETQYF

j_call: TRBJ2-7
v_call: TRBV27
d_call: -
clone_size: -
cdr3_nt: TGTGCCAGCAGCCATGGGTACGATTACGAGCAGTACTTC
cdr3_aa: CASSHGYDYEQYF

j_call: TRBJ1-1
v_call: TRBV29-1
d_call: -
clone_size: -
cdr3_nt: TGCAGCGTTGAAGTATTGAGTAGGGTCACTGAAGCTTTCTTT
cdr3_aa: CSVEVLSRVTEAFF

j_call: TRBJ2-2
v_call: TRBV5-1
d_call: TRBD1
clone_size: -
cdr3_nt: TGCGCCAGCAGCAAAGAGACAGGGTCCGGGGAGCTGTTTTTT
cdr3_aa: CASSKETGSGELFF

j_call: TRBJ1-2
v_call: TRBV6-2/TRBV6-3
d_call: -
clone_size: few
cdr3_nt: TGTGCCAGCAGTTACGCGTTGCAGCCAGGGCGCGGCTACACCTTC
cdr3_aa: CASSYALQPGRGYTF

j_call: TRBJ2-3
v_call: TRBV29-1
d_call: TRBD2
clone_size: few
cdr3_nt: TGCAGCGCCGGGACTAGCGGGAGCCCAGATACGCAGTATTTT
cdr3_aa: CSAGTSGSPDTQYF

j_call: TRBJ2-5
v_call: TRBV15
d_call: -
clone_size: many
cdr3_nt: TGTGCCACCAGCAGAGAACCGCGCCAAGAGACCCAGTACTTC
cdr3_aa: CATSREPRQETQYF

j_call: TRBJ2-7
v_call: TRBV10-3
d_call: TRBD2
clone_size: -
cdr3_nt: TGTGCCATCAGTGAGAACTTCGGGGGGATTATTAGCCCCTACGAGCAGTACTTC
cdr3_aa: CAISENFGGIISPYEQYF

j_call: TRBJ1-2
v_call: TRBV7-9
d_call: -
clone_size: -
cdr3_nt: TGTGCCAGCGGCTCTACAGGGCTGCATGGCTACACCTTC
cdr3_aa: CASGSTGLHGYTF

j_call: TRBJ2-5
v_call: TRBV21-1
d_call: -
clone_size: -
cdr3_nt: TGTGCCAGCAGCTTAAGGACTAGCGATCCGTGGGAGGAGCAGTACTTC
cdr3_aa: CASSLRTSDPWEEQYF

j_call: TRBJ2-7
v_call: TRBV5-1
d_call: TRBD1
clone_size: few
cdr3_nt: TGCGCCAGCAGCTCGGGACAGGACTTCTACGAGCAGTACTTC
cdr3_aa: CASSSGQDFYEQYF

j_call: TRBJ2-7
v_call: TRBV20-1
d_call: TRBD2
clone_size: -
cdr3_nt: TGCAGTGCTAGGCCACTAGCGGGAGGGCCAGTCGAGCAGTACTTC
cdr3_aa: CSARPLAGGPVEQYF

j_call: TRBJ2-6
v_call: TRBV12-3/TRBV12-4
d_call: TRBD1
clone_size: -
cdr3_nt: TGTGCCAGCAGTCTGTGGACAGGGCGCTCTGGGGCCAACGTCCTGACTTTC
cdr3_aa: CASSLWTGRSGANVLTF

j_call: TRBJ2-1
v_call: TRBV7-9
d_call: -
clone_size: -
cdr3_nt: TGTGCCAGCAGCTTAGGGCGGGCACTCTCCTACAATGAGCAGTTCTTC
cdr3_aa: CASSLGRALSYNEQFF

j_call: TRBJ2-1
v_call: TRBV7-3
d_call: TRBD2
clone_size: -
cdr3_nt: TGTGCCGGCAGCTTTCAGGGAGGGCCCTACAATGAGCAGTTCTTC
cdr3_aa: CAGSFQGGPYNEQFF

j_call: TRBJ2-7
v_call: TRBV12-3/TRBV12-4
d_call: TRBD2
clone_size: -
cdr3_nt: TGTGCCAGCAGTTTCCCCAGCGGGGGGTTCTACGAGCAGTACTTC
cdr3_aa: CASSFPSGGFYEQYF

j_call: TRBJ1-2
v_call: TRBV7-3
d_call: TRBD1
clone_size: few
cdr3_nt: TGTGCCAGCAGCTTAATGGGGCGGACAGGGCATGAGGTGGAGGTCTGTGGCTACACCTTC
cdr3_aa: CASSLMGRTGHEVEVCGYTF

j_call: TRBJ2-5
v_call: TRBV7-2
d_call: -
clone_size: -
cdr3_nt: TGTGCCAGCAGCTTAGGTTTCGAGGGAGTTGCTCAGTACTTC
cdr3_aa: CASSLGFEGVAQYF

j_call: TRBJ2-5
v_call: TRBV27
d_call: TRBD2
clone_size: once
cdr3_nt: TGTGCCAGCAGGGCTAGCGGGAGGCCAGAGACCCAGTACTTC
cdr3_aa: CASRASGRPETQYF

j_call: TRBJ2-1
v_call: TRBV24-1
d_call: TRBD2
clone_size: -
cdr3_nt: TGTGCCACCAGTGAGCTAGCGGGAGTTATGAATGAGCAGTTCTTC
cdr3_aa: CATSELAGVMNEQFF

j_call: TRBJ2-7
v_call: TRBV20-1
d_call: TRBD1
clone_size: many
cdr3_nt: TGCAGTGCTAGAGATGGGGGGACAGGGTCCTACGAGCAGTACTTC
cdr3_aa: CSARDGGTGSYEQYF

j_call: TRBJ2-1
v_call: TRBV20-1
d_call: -
clone_size: -
cdr3_nt: TGCAGTGCTCCCCTCCGGGACCAGTACAATGAGCAGTTCTTC
cdr3_aa: CSAPLRDQYNEQFF

j_call: TRBJ2-7
v_call: TRBV6-6
d_call: -
clone_size: -
cdr3_nt: TGTGCCAGCAGTTACTCGGGCGGGAACTCCTACGAGCAGTACTTC
cdr3_aa: CASSYSGGNSYEQYF

j_call: TRBJ1-6
v_call: TRBV10-2
d_call: -
clone_size: -
cdr3_nt: TGCGCCAGCGGTCGTGGGACCTATAATTCACCCCTCCACTTT
cdr3_aa: CASGRGTYNSPLHF